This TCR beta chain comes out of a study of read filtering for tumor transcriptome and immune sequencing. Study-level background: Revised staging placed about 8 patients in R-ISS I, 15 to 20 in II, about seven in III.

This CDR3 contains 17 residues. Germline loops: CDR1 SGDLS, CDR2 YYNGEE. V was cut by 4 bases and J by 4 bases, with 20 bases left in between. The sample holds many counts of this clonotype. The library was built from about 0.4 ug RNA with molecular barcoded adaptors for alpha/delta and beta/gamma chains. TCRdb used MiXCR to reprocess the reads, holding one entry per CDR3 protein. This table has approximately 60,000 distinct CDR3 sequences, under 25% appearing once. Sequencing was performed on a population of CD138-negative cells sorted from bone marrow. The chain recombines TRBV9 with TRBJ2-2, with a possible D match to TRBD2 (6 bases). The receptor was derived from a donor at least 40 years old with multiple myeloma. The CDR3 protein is CASSPQRWGVSTGELFF. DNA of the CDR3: TGTGCCAGCAGCCCTCAACGTTGGGGGGTTAGCACCGGGGAGCTGTTTTTT.